This entry describes one T cell receptor (beta chain). This clone has only a few counts. This receptor's antigen is unknown. Base qualities are not provided; no much larger clone lies one nucleotide away. From cysteine to phenylalanine, the CDR3 is 17 amino acids long. The only DNA kept is the CDR3, 51 bases in frame from the first base. According to the germline V gene (reference sequence), CDR1 reads LNHDA and CDR2 reads SQIVND. The germline ends are 18 bases apart after V is trimmed by 0 bases and J by 7 bases. The cohort consisted of 600 or so healthy bone marrow donors. At the time of sampling, every cohort member was nominally healthy, though immune exposures that went unrecorded were likely present. The donor was CMV seronegative and belonged to the group of over 300 seronegative cohort members. Each donor provided a peripheral blood sample, and peripheral blood mononuclear cells were used for TCR beta sequencing. Genomic DNA was extracted from the blood cell samples with the Qiagen DNeasy Blood Extraction Kit.

The sample is drawn from a study of cytomegalovirus exposure and HLA in healthy donors (TCRdb year 2017). Concerning the study at large: An earlier analysis of approximately 600 of the donors reported approximately 290 Gb of sequence data and approximately 110 million unique TCR beta sequences from roughly 180 million T cells. In the later analysis, no new phenotypic data were used to find candidate immune exposures; instead, reliance was placed on TCR beta sequences and their occurrence across donors. Both class I and class II loci were covered by HLA typing, at four-digit resolution. The study was designed to test whether signatures of past pathogen exposure could be identified by cataloging public T cell receptors. To predict cytomegalovirus infection status, the study combined high-throughput TCR immunosequencing, statistical association of individual TCRs with disease status, and machine learning. A later analysis re-analyzed previously published TCR beta repertoires from about 600 donors and added high-resolution HLA genotyping to study TCR occurrence patterns. An earlier analysis of 450 to 750 of the donors used high-throughput TCR beta sequencing to judge whether each TCR beta V gene segment behaved as functional or pseudogenic. An early release covering some 640 HLA-typed donors comprised around 300 gigabases of sequencing data and about 90 million unique TCR sequences. Alongside the repertoire data, information on donor age, sex, ethnicity and CMV serostatus was compiled. In a later genetic analysis, genome-wide SNP genotypes for about 55% of the roughly 700 donors were used, and that subset was treated as a discovery cohort. Roughly five DR-DQ haplotypes were handled as single units for association and clustering, since linkage in the cohort was strong. A separate validation cohort of approximately 130 different subjects was used in addition to the roughly 700-subject first cohort. Among about 390 genotyped donors of the cohort, an average of around 240,000 unique TCR beta nucleotide sequences were sequenced per donor, around 20% of them non-productive. The number of donors typed differed by locus, with 629-630 for A, B, C, DRB1 and DQB1, around 500 for DQA1, nearly 610 for DPA1, and roughly 450 for DPB1. Every discovery cohort repertoire had been produced on one sequencing platform. The T cell repertoires of under 750 subjects were profiled by immunosequencing and related to cytomegalovirus serostatus. The genetic ancestry cluster associated with self-reported Caucasian donors included roughly 84% of the 398 genotyped donors.

Overall study results and their limits: A further reported finding was that TCR beta sequences accurately predicted the HLA-A and HLA-B alleles for most subjects in the first cohort. Because HLA typing was unavailable for some donors at each locus, only the typed subset was used in association tests. Because the 87-base-pair reads could not distinguish some IMGT-functional V segments, including TRBV6-2 and TRBV6-3, those segments were excluded. Strong co-occurrence of HLA alleles, especially DR and DQ, made assigning TCR associations to individual alleles difficult. Most TCR sequences were observed very rarely across donors, whereas some public TCRs were present in many individuals. Only TCR beta chains were sequenced in this cohort, and the absence of alpha or paired-chain data limited detectable features. The study gave a list of some 150 TCR beta chains associated with cytomegalovirus. In an earlier analysis of roughly 500 of the donors, most TCR beta V segments appeared in productive rearrangements about 87% or about 30% of the time, broadly matching IMGT annotations. The authors suggested that the approach could potentially be generalized to other disease states and immunological phenotypes. Specific HLA alleles were associated with around 18,000 TCR beta sequences at a false discovery rate of 0.05 in a later analysis. Linkage disequilibrium might explain the correlated functional status among segregating V segments, but an unknown experimental factor could not be ruled out. In both the original and validation cohorts, the classifier was reported to diagnose cytomegalovirus status with high specificity and sensitivity. Because counts were too low, more than 15 rarely observed V segments, including chromosome 9 orphons, were excluded from the earlier analysis of around 590 of the donors. In a later analysis, the rate of TCR association differed among HLA loci, with DRB1 alleles having the most associated TCRs and HLA-C alleles having the fewest. A cluster of highly shared sequence variants was judged likely to represent a technical artifact of the sequencing pipeline. In vitro tests confirmed that three of the cytomegalovirus-associated TCR beta chains recognize cytomegalovirus antigens. Immune exposure information for the cohort was limited to CMV serostatus. In a later genetic analysis, fewer N-insertions in productive TCRs were reported among donors in an Asian-associated ancestry cluster than the 666-donor mean. Presence/absence analyses assumed roughly uniform sequencing depth across donors, an assumption that may not hold. A later analysis reported that several top co-occurrence clusters appeared linked to parvovirus B19, influenza, CMV and Epstein-Barr virus. An association between a missense DCLRE1C variant and V-gene and J-gene trimming of TCR beta chains was found in a later genetic analysis and replicated in an independent cohort. Compared with equally common non-associated chains, HLA-associated TCR beta chains in a later analysis were more clonally expanded and had lower generation probabilities. In a later analysis, most CMV-associated TCR beta chains were found to appear HLA-restricted, with HLA associations seemingly driven largely by CMV exposure.

The method behind the library was the immunoSEQ multiplex PCR assay. For the multiplex PCR, a mixture combining 60 forward primers for TCR Vbeta segments and 13 reverse primers for TCR Jbeta segments was used. The CDR3 region of rearranged TCR beta genes was amplified from genomic DNA with a multiplex PCR assay. The amplified TCR beta libraries were sequenced on the Illumina HiSeq System as 87-base-pair reads. The study's processing was this. A later analysis counted tens of millions of unique TCR beta chains across the 550 to 800 repertoires, and 10 million to 12 million of these chains were shared by at least two donors. A nearest-neighbor algorithm error-corrected the raw reads and collapsed the reads into unique sequences, merging closely related sequences to remove PCR and sequencing errors. Alignment of CDR3 sequences to IMGT reference sequences was used to assign V, D and J gene segments. For a sequence to be retained, at least a six-nucleotide match to both a V gene segment and a J gene segment was required. Rearrangements were called productive when the CDR3 lacked stop codons and stayed in frame with V and J; all others were non-productive. CDR3 was defined by IMGT convention, running from the second conserved V-encoded cysteine to the conserved J-encoded phenylalanine. The earlier analysis of 587 of the donors excluded sequences that lacked an unambiguous match to a single V gene segment. In an earlier analysis of approximately 610 of the donors, V segments were called functional above 56.7% productive rearrangements and were called segregating when the between-donor standard deviation exceeded 5%. A statistical classification framework was built to diagnose cytomegalovirus status from the catalog of TCR beta chain sequences. V and J gene assignment, in a later analysis, came from comparing TCR nucleotide sequences with IMGT/GENE-DB human TR gene sequences. In a later analysis, CDR3 sequences and most-parsimonious VDJ recombination scenarios were assigned using the TCRdist pipeline. In a later analysis, each TCR beta chain was defined by its CDR3 amino acid sequence together with its V-gene family, and reads lacking a unique V-gene family were excluded. In a later analysis, around 600 highly shared, low-generation-probability nucleotide sequences were removed to address suspected cross-contamination and a sequencing artifact. In a later analysis, a clonal expansion index for each public chain was calculated from normalized within-repertoire ranks of inferred template counts. In a later analysis, generation probabilities were computed using a VDJ recombination model fitted to out-of-frame rearrangements, and the results were checked against IGoR. Hypergeometric tests were used in a later analysis to score TCR-TCR, TCR-HLA and TCR-CMV co-occurrence, with a repertoire-size bias correction applied to the TCR pairs. False discovery rates were estimated in a later analysis by permuting HLA or CMV assignments 20 times. A later analysis grouped co-occurring TCRs with DBSCAN, adding TCRdist sequence similarity when clustering within HLA-allele-positive subsets. Co-occurrence clustering excluded repertoires with fewer than 30,000 or more than 120,000 public chains, plus five with anomalous nucleotide sharing. The table comes from immuneACCESS by way of TCRdb, which keeps in-frame sequences with V and J called. Part of the clones is missing from these tables; in studies checked, under half for an unresolved V gene and the rest for unknown reasons. Clone size and V and J calls were adopted from that table, with D and trimming inferred from the DNA. The sample table contains about 120,000 clones; only one count was recorded for 72% of them. About 4% of the sample is held by the ten biggest clonotypes.

Sequences were obtained from PBMCs. This clonotype originated in a man between 25 and 39 years old in good health and CMV-seronegative. The chain was built from TRBV19 and TRBJ1-4, with a tentative D gene TRBD1 over 5 matching bases. The CDR3 sequence is CASSIEGTLRGGEKLFF. The nucleotides read TGTGCCAGTAGTATAGAGGGCACTTTAAGGGGCGGTGAAAAACTGTTTTTT.